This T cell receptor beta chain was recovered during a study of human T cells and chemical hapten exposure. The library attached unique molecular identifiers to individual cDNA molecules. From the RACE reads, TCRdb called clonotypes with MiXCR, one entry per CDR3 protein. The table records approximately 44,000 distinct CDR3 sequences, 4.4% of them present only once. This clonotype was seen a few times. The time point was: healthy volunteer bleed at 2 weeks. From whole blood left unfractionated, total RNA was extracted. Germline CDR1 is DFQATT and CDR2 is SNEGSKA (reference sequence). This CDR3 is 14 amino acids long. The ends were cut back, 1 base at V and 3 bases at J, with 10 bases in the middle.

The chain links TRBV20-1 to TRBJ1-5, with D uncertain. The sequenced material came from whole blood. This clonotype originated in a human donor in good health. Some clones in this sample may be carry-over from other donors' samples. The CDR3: CSARVPGFNQPQHF. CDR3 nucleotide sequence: TGCAGTGCTAGAGTACCGGGCTTCAATCAGCCCCAGCATTTT.